A selection of T cell receptor beta chains follows, all from one sample in a study of CD8 T cells in ankylosing spondylitis. TCRdb called the 5' RACE reads again in MiXCR, with one record for every CDR3 protein. The data contain 130,000 or so distinct CDR3 sequences, roughly 7.3% of them singletons. The specimen was blood, either unsorted or a sorted T cell fraction (not recorded which). The source of these receptors is a male donor with ankylosing spondylitis or in good health (not recorded which). The CDR3 runs from the conserved cysteine through the conserved F or W. D genes are given only for firm matches. Expanded clones are given a class, and other clones once, few, many or no size at all.

V	size	D	J	DNA	CDR3
TRBV2	many	.	TRBJ2-7	TGTGCCAGCAGTCCCCAATACAGGGTGAGGGAGCAGTACTTC	CASSPQYRVREQYF
TRBV9	many	TRBD1	TRBJ2-2	TGTGCCAGCAGCGTAGGGACAGGGTGGACCGGGGAGCTGTTTTTT	CASSVGTGWTGELFF
TRBV19	many	.	TRBJ2-1	TGTGCCAGTAGTACCACAATGGGTTCCTACAATGAGCAGTTCTTC	CASSTTMGSYNEQFF
TRBV20-1	many	TRBD1	TRBJ1-4	TGCAGTGCCTTCAGGGGGCCAAATGAAAAACTGTTTTTT	CSAFRGPNEKLFF
TRBV27	many	.	TRBJ2-7	TGTGCCAGCAGTTTAGTAGGGCAGTACTTC	CASSLVGQYF
TRBV7-8	many	TRBD1	TRBJ1-2	TGTGCCAGCAGCGGGATGGACAGGGAAGGTGGGGGCTACACCTTC	CASSGMDREGGGYTF
TRBV20-1	many	.	TRBJ1-1	TGCAGTGCAACCCCCAACCTCAGGGGACTCAACACTGAAGCTTTCTTT	CSATPNLRGLNTEAFF
TRBV7-2	many	TRBD2	TRBJ2-3	TGTGCCAGCAGCTTAGCTGTGACTAGCTCAGATACGCAGTATTTT	CASSLAVTSSDTQYF
TRBV9	many	.	TRBJ2-2	TGTGCCAGCAGCGTACCCGTCTCCGGGGAGCTGTTTTTT	CASSVPVSGELFF
TRBV6-5	.	.	TRBJ2-2	TGTGCCAGCAGTTACGACAGGGCTCCCAACACCGGGGGGCTGTTTTTT	CASSYDRAPNTGGLFF
TRBV30	many	.	TRBJ2-5	TGTGCCTGGACAAAAGGGACCCAGGAGACCCAGTACTTC	CAWTKGTQETQYF
TRBV18	many	.	TRBJ2-4	TGTGCCAGCTCACCACCAACGGGGATTCAGTACTTC	CASSPPTGIQYF
TRBV5-1	many	.	TRBJ2-3	TGCGCCAGCAGACAGGACAGTCTAACAGATACGCAGTATTTT	CASRQDSLTDTQYF
TRBV4-2	many	TRBD2	TRBJ2-1	TGTGCCAGCAGACAACCCCAGGGACTAGCGGGTGCCAATGAGCAGTTCTTC	CASRQPQGLAGANEQFF
TRBV6-6	many	.	TRBJ2-7	TGTGCCAGCAGTAAAGCCCTGTACGAGCAGTACTTC	CASSKALYEQYF
TRBV20-1	many	.	TRBJ2-7	TGCAGTGCTATCACCTTTGGCGAGTACGAGCAGTACTTC	CSAITFGEYEQYF
TRBV20-1	.	TRBD2	TRBJ2-5	TGCAGTGCTATTGGGTCTAGCGGGGTTTTAGGGGAGACCCAGTACTTC	CSAIGSSGVLGETQYF
TRBV3-1	many	TRBD1	TRBJ2-7	TGTGCCAGCAGCCCCGGGACAGGGTATTACGAGCAGTACTTC	CASSPGTGYYEQYF
TRBV7-2	many	.	TRBJ2-2	TGTGCCAGCAGCTTATTAGCGCGCACCGGGGAGCTGTTTTTT	CASSLLARTGELFF
TRBV12-3/TRBV12-4	many	.	TRBJ2-5	TGTGCCAGCAGCCTAGGGGGGTATGGGGAGACCCAGTACTTC	CASSLGGYGETQYF
TRBV12-3/TRBV12-4	many	.	TRBJ2-1	TGTGCCAGCAGTTTACTAGAAGGTGAGCAGTTCTTC	CASSLLEGEQFF
TRBV28	many	.	TRBJ2-3	TGTGCCACCGACTCGGATACGCAGTATTTT	CATDSDTQYF
TRBV29-1	many	.	TRBJ2-5	TGCAGCGTTGAAGTCAGATCCCAAGAGACCCAGTACTTC	CSVEVRSQETQYF
TRBV12-3/TRBV12-4	.	.	TRBJ1-5	TGTGCCAGCAGTTTGGGCGGGCAGCCAAATCAGCCCCAGCATTTT	CASSLGGQPNQPQHF
TRBV5-1	few	.	TRBJ2-3	TGCGCCAGCAGCTCGGGGGAATGGTCGGGCAGTGATACGCAGTATTTT	CASSSGEWSGSDTQYF
TRBV12-3/TRBV12-4	many	TRBD2	TRBJ2-1	TGTGCCAGCAGTTCTTCAGCGGGGACGGAGCAGTTCTTC	CASSSSAGTEQFF
TRBV5-6	many	TRBD2	TRBJ2-3	TGTGCCAGCAGCGGAGCCCTAGCGGGGAAGGGGAATACGCAGTATTTT	CASSGALAGKGNTQYF
TRBV11-2	.	TRBD2	TRBJ2-5	TGTGCCAGCAGCTCTCGCCAGCGGGGCCCCCAAGAGACCCAGTACTTC	CASSSRQRGPQETQYF
TRBV18	many	TRBD2	TRBJ2-3	TGTGCCAGCTCACCTGCACTAGCGGGGATTAGCACAGATACGCAGTATTTT	CASSPALAGISTDTQYF